Included here is one TCR beta chain sequence, with context. The conserved phenylalanine or tryptophan is not found at the CDR3 terminus, so this likely reflects a read error. Because the CDR3's place on the DNA is in doubt, the DNA is left out and the CDR3 is given as listed by TCRdb. This sample was taken from a study of control samples from healthy donors and cancer patients. A total of 9 residues make up the CDR3, ends included. Germline CDR1 reads MNHEY; CDR2 reads SMNVEV (reference sequence). Measured with immunoSEQ multiplex PCR; TCRdb has only the in-frame clones, and not every one. This table holds roughly 190,000 clones.

The origin of this receptor is a woman under 40 in good health. The chain employs TRBV27 and TRBJ1-6. The sequencing input was blood. CDR3 loop: CASSEIRTL.